This TCR beta chain was identified during a study of T cell responses to AZD1222 COVID-19 vaccine. Deletions cut 5 bases from V and 6 bases from J, with 10 bases between. CDR3 length equals 13 residues. In germline, CDR1 is SNHLY, CDR2 FYNNEI. Some clones are missing from TCRdb's copy, which holds only in-frame ones; the method was immunoSEQ multiplex PCR. This table has over 100,000 clones, around nine tenths appearing once. This chain connects TRBV2 to TRBJ2-2, with D possibly being TRBD1 (6 bases). The sample consisted of peripheral blood, taken on day 0 of AZD1222 vaccination. The sequence came from an adult in good health. The CDR3 region has the DNA TGTGCCAGCAGTCTACAGGGTTCCGGGGAGCTGTTTTTT. Amino acid sequence: CASSLQGSGELFF.